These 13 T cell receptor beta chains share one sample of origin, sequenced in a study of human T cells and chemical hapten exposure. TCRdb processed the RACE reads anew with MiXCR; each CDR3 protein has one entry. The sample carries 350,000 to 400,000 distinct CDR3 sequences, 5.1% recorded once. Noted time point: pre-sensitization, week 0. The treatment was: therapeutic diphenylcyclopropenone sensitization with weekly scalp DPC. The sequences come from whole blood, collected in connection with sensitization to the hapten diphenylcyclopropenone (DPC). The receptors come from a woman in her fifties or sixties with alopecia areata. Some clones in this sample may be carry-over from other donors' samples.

The DNA for the CDR3 is TGTAGGACTAGCGGGAAGTTCAATGAGCAGTTCTTC. As protein: CRTSGKFNEQFF. This chain joins TRBV28 and TRBJ2-1; 12 nucleotides align to TRBD2. This CDR3 contains 12 residues. The germline gives CDR1 MDHEN, CDR2 SYDVKM.

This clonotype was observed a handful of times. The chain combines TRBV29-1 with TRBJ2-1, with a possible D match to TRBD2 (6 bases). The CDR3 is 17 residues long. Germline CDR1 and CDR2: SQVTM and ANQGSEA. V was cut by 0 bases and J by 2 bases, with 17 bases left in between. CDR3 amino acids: CSVEDAIQRATYNEQFF. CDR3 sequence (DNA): TGCAGCGTTGAAGATGCAATCCAGCGGGCAACCTACAATGAGCAGTTCTTC.

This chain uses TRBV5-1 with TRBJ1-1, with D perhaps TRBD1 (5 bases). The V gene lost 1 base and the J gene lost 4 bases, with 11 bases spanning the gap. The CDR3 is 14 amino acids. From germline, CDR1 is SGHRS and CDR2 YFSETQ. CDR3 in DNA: TGCGCCAGCAGCTTGCCGGGGGGAATCACTGAAGCTTTCTTT. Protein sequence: CASSLPGGITEAFF. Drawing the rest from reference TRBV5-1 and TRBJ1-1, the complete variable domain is KAGVTQTPRYLIKTRGQQVTLSCSPISGHRSVSWYQQTPGQGLQFLFEYFSETQRNKGNFPGRFSGRQFSNSRSEMNVSTLELGDSALYLCASSLPGGITEAFFGQGTRLTVV.

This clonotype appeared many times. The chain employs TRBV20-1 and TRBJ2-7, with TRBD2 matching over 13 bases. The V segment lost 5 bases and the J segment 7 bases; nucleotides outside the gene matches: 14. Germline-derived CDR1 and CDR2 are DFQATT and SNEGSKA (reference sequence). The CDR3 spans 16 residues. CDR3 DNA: TGCAGTGCTCCCGTATTACTAGCGGGAGGGCCGAGTGAGCAGTACTTC. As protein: CSAPVLLAGGPSEQYF.

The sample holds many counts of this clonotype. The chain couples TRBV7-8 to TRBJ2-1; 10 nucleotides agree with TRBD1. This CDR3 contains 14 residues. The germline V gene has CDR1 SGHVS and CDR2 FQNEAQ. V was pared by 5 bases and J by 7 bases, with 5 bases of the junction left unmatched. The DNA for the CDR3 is TGTGCCAGCAGCCCGGGACAGGGGATTAATGAGCAGTTCTTC. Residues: CASSPGQGINEQFF.

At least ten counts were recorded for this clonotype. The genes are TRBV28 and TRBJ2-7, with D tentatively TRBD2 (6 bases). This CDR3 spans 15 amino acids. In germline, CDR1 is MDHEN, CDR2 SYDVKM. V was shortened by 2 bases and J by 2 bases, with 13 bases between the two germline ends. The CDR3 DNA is TGTGCCAGCAGTTTAGGGCTAGCGCTAACCTACGAGCAGTACTTC. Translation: CASSLGLALTYEQYF. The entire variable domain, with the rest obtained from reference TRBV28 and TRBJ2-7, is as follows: DVKVTQSSRYLVKRTGEKVFLECVQDMDHENMFWYRQDPGLGLRLIYFSYDVKMKEKGDIPEGYSVSREKKERFSLILESASTNQTSMYLCASSLGLALTYEQYFGPGTRLTVT.

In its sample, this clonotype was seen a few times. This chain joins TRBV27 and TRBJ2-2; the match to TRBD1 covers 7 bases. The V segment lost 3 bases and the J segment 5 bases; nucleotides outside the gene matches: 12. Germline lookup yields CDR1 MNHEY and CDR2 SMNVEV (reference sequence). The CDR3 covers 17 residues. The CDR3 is CASSFIRTGAKTGELFF. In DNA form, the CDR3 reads TGTGCCAGCAGTTTCATTAGGACAGGCGCTAAGACCGGGGAGCTGTTTTTT.

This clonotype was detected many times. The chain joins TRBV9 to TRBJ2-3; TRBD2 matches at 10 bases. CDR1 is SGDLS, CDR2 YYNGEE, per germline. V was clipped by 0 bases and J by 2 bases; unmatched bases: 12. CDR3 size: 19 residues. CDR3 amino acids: CASSVGAETSGLNTDTQYF. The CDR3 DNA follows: TGTGCCAGCAGCGTAGGGGCCGAGACTAGCGGGTTAAACACAGATACGCAGTATTTT.

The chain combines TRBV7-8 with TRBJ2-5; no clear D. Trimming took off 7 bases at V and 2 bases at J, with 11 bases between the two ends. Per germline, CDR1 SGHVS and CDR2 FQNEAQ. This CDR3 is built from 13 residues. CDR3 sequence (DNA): TGTGCCAGCATCTCGGCCCCACAAGAGACCCAGTACTTC. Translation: CASISAPQETQYF.

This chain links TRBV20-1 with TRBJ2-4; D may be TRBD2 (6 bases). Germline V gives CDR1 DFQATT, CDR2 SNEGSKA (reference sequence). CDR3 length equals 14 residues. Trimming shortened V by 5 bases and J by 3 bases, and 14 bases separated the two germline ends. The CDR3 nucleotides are TGCAGTGCTCCGCCGGAGGGGCTCAAAAACATTCAGTACTTC. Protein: CSAPPEGLKNIQYF.

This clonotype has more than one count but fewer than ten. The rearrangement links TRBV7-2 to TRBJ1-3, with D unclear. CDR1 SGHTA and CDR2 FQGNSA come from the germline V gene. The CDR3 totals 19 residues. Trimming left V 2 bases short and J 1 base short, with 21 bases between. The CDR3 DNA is TGTGCCAGCAGCTTAAATGCTGTAATTGGGGTCGGGTCTGGAAACACCATATATTTT. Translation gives CASSLNAVIGVGSGNTIYF.

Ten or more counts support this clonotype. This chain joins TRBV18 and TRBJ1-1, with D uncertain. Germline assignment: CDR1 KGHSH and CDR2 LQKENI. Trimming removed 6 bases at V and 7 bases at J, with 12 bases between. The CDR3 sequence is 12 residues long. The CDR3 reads CASSPMGNEAFF. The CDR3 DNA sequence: TGTGCCAGCTCCCCTATGGGGAATGAAGCTTTCTTT.

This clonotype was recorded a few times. The CDR3 sequence is CASSFGQGVVEAFF. The CDR3 coding sequence is TGTGCCAGCAGTTTCGGACAGGGGGTGGTTGAAGCTTTCTTT. The V call is TRBV27, the J call TRBJ1-1, with TRBD1 identical over 10 bases. This CDR3 contains 14 residues. V was pared by 3 bases and J by 7 bases, with 5 bases of the junction left unmatched. The germline V gene encodes CDR1 MNHEY and CDR2 SMNVEV (reference sequence).